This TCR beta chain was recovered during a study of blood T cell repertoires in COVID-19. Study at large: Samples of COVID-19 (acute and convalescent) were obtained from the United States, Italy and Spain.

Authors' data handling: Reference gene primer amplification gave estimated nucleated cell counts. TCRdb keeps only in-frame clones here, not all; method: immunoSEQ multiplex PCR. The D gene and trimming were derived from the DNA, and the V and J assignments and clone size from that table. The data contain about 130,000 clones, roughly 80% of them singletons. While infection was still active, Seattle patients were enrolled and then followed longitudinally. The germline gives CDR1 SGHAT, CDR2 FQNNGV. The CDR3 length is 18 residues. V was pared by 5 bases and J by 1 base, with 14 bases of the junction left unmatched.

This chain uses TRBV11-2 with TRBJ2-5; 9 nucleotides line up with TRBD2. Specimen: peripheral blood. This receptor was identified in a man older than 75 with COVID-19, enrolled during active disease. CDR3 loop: CASSPRGLAGTIQETQYF. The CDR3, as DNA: TGTGCCAGCAGCCCAAGGGGGCTAGCGGGGACCATCCAAGAGACCCAGTACTTC.